What follows is one T cell receptor (beta chain) and its context. Its matching antigen is unknown. This CDR3 region has 14 residues. The V gene lost 2 bases and the J gene lost 5 bases, with 10 bases spanning the gap. Germline-derived CDR1 and CDR2 are MDHEN and SYDVKM. MiXCR was run by TCRdb on the 5' RACE reads, yielding one entry per CDR3 protein. The table includes 400,000 to 450,000 distinct CDR3 sequences, around 19% detected once. This entry comes from a study of T cells after yellow fever vaccination. Study context: Fractions of limited cellularity were prepared by means of SMART-Seq v4 Ultra Low Input. Broader study findings: Subsequent booster samples again held most clones from primary vaccination (around 96% CD4, roughly 90% CD8). On re-exposure, the response was weaker but peaked faster, at day 5 versus 15.

The sequences come from PBMCs, collected before the yellow fever booster vaccination. The TCR comes from a man aged 18 to 30 who received the YFV17D yellow fever vaccine. J is TRBJ2-1 and V is TRBV28; D perhaps matches TRBD2 (6 bases). The DNA of the CDR3 is TGTGCCAGCAGTTTAAACGGGAGAAACAATGAGCAGTTCTTC. This translates into CASSLNGRNNEQFF.